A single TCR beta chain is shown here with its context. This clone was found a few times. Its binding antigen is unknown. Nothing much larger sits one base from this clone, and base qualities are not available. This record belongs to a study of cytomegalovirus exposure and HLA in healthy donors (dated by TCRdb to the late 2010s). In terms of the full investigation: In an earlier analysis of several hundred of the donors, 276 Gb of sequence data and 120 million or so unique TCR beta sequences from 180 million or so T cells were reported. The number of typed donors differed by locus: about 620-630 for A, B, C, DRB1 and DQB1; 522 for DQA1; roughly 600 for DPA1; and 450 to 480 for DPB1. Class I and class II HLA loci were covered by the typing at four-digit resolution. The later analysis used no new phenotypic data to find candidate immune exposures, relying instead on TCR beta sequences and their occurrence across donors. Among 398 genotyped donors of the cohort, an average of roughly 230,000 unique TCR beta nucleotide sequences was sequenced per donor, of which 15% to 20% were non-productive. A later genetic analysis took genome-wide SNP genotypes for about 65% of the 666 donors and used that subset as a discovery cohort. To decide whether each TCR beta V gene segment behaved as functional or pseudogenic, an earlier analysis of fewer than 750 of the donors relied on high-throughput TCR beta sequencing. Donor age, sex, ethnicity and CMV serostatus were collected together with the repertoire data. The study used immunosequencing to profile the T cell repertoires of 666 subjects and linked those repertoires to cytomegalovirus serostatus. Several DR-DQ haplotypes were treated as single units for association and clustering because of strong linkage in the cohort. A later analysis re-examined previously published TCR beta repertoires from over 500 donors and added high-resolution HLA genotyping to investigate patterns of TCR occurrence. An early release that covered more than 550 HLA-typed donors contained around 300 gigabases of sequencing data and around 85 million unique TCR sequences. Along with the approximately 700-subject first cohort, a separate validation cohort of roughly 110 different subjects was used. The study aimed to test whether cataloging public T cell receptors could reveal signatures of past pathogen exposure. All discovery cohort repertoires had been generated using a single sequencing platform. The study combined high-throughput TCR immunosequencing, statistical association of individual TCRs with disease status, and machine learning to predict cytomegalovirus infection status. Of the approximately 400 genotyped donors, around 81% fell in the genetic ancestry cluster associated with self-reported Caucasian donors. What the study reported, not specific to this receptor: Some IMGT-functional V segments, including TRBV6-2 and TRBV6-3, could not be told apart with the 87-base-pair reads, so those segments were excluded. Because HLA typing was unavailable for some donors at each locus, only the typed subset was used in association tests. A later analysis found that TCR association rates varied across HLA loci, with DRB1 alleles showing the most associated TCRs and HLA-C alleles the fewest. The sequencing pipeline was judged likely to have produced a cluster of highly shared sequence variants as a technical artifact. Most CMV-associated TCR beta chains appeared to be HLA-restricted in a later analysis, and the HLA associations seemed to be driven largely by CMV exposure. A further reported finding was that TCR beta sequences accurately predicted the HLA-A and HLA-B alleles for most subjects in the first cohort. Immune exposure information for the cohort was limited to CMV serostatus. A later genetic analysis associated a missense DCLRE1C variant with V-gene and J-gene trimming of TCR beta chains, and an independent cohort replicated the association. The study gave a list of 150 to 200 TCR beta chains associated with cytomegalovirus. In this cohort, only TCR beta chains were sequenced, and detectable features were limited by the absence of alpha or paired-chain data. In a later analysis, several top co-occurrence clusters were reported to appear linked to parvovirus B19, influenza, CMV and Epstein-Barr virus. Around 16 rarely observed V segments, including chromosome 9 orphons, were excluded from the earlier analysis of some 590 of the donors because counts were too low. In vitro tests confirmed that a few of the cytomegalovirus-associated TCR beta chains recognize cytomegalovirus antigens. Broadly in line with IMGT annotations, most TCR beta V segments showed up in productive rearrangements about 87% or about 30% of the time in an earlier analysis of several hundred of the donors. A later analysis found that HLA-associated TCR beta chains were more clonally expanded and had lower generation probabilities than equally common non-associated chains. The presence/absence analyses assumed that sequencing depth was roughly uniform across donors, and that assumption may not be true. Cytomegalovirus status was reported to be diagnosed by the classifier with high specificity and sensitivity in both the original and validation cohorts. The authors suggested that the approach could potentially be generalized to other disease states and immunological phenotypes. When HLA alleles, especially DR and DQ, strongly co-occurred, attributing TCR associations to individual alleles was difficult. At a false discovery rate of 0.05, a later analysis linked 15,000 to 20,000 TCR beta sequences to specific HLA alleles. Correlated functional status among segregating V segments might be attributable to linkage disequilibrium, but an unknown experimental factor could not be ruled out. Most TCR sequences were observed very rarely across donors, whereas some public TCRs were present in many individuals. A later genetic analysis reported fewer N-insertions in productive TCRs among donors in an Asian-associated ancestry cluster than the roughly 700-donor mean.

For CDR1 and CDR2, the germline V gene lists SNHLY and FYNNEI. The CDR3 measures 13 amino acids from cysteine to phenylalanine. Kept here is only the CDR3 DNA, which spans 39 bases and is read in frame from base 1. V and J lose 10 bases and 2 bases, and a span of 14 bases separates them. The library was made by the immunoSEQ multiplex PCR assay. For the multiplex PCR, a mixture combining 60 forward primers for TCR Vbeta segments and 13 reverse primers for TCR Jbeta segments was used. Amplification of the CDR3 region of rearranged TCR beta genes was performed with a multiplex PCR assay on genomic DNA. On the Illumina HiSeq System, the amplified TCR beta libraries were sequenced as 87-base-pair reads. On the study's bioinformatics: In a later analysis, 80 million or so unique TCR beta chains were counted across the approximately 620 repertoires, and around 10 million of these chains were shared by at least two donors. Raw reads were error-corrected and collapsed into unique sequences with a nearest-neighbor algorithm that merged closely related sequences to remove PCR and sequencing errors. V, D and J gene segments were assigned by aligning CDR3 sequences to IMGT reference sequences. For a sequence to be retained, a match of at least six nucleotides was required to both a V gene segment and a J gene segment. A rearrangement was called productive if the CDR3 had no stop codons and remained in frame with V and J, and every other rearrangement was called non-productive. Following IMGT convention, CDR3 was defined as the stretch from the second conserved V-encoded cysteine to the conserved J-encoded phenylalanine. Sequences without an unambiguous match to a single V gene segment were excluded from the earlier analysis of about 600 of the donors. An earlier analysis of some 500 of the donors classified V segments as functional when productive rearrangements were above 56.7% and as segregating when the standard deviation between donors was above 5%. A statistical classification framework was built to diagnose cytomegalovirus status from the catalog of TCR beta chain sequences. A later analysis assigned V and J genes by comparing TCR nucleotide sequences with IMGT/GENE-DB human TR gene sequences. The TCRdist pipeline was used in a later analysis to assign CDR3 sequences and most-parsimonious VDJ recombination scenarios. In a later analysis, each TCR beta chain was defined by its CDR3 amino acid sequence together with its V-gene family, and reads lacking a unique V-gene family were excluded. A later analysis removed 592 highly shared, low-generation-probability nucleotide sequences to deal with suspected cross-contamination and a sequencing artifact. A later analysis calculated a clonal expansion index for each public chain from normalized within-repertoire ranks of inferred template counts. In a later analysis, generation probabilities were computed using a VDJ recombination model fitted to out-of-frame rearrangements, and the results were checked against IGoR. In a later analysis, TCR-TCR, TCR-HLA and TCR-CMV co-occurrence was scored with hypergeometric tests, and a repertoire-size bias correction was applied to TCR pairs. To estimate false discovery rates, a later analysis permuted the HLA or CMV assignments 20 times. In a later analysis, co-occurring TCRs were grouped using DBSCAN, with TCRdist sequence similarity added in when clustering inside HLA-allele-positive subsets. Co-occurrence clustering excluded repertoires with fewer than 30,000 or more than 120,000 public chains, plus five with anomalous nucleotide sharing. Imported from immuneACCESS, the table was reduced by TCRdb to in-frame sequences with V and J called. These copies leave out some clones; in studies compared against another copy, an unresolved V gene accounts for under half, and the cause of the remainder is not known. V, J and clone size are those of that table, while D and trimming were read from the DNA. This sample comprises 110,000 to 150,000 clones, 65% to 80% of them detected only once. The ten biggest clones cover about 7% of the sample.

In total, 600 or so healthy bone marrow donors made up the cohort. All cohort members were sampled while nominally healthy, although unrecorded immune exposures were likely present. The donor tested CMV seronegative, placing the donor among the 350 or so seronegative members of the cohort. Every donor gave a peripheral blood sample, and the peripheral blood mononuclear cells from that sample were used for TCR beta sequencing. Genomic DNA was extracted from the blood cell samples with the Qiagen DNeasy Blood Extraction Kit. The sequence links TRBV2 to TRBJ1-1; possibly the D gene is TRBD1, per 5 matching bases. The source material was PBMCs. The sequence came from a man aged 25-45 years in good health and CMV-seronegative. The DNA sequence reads TGTGCCATCGACAGCGACCTAAACACTGAAGCTTTCTTT. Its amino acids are CAIDSDLNTEAFF.